The 3 T cell receptor beta chains below come from one sample, sequenced in a study of control samples from healthy donors and cancer patients. Here immunoSEQ multiplex PCR was the method, and the copy in TCRdb shows in-frame clones only, minus some. The sample has 350,000 to 450,000 clones; 80% to 95% are singletons. Sequenced sample: PBMCs. The origin of the receptors is a middle-aged man with head and neck cancer.

CDR3 loop: CASSPMLSGANVLTF. CDR3 coding DNA: TGTGCCAGCAGTCCTATGCTCTCTGGGGCCAACGTCCTGACTTTC. The chain carries TRBV27 and TRBJ2-6; no clear D gene. Germline loops: CDR1 MNHEY, CDR2 SMNVEV (reference sequence). This CDR3 has 15 residues. The germline V and J ends were trimmed by 5 bases and 0 bases, with 8 bases remaining between them.

This clone was found once. This rearrangement joins TRBV6-5 to TRBJ2-7; TRBD1 agrees at 12 bases. There are 15 residues in the CDR3. Germline lookup yields CDR1 MNHEY and CDR2 SVGAGI. The J segment lost 4 bases and the V segment lost 5 bases, leaving 6 bases of the junction unmatched. The CDR3 DNA reads TGTGCCAGCAGTACACCGGGACAGGGGGCATACGAGCAGTACTTC. Translating gives CASSTPGQGAYEQYF.

This clone was seen only once. The J gene is TRBJ2-5, the V gene TRBV6-5, with D perhaps matching TRBD1 (6 bases). Germline-derived CDR1 and CDR2 are MNHEY and SVGAGI. This CDR3 is built from 16 residues. With 0 bases removed from V and 5 bases from J, the gap between germline ends came to 16 bases. Here the CDR3 DNA reads TGTGCCAGCAGTTACTCAGGGGGACCCGGAGAGGAGACCCAGTACTTC. It translates to CASSYSGGPGEETQYF.